The 13 T cell receptor beta chains reported below all come from one sample, sequenced in a study of graft-versus-host responses after intestinal transplantation. What these receptors recognize is not known. Sequencing used immunoSEQ multiplex PCR; TCRdb keeps in-frame clones, though not all of them. The table shows roughly 30,000 clones, with just under 85% occurring only once. This material consisted of unstimulated CD8+ T cells sorted from spleen or lymph node cells, taken before intestinal transplant. These TCRs come from a human donor who received an intestinal transplant.

This chain connects TRBV5-1 to TRBJ1-1, with TRBD1 matching over 8 bases. Germline CDR1 and CDR2: SGHRS and YFSETQ. The CDR3 runs 16 residues. V shed 4 bases and J 1 base; nucleotides not matched to a gene: 9. The CDR3, as DNA: TGCGCCAGCAGCACGGGATTGACAGGGGCGAACACTGAAGCTTTCTTT. Translating gives CASSTGLTGANTEAFF.

The rearrangement links TRBV5-1 to TRBJ2-5; 7 positions agree with TRBD1. The V gene end was trimmed by 4 bases and the J gene end by 3 bases; junction bases not matched to a gene: 9. CDR1 and CDR2 (germline): SGHRS, YFSETQ. This CDR3 is built from 15 residues. The CDR3 region is CASSLGTVQKETQYF. CDR3 DNA sequence: TGCGCCAGCAGCCTTGGGACAGTGCAGAAAGAGACCCAGTACTTC. The entire variable domain, with the rest obtained from reference TRBV5-1 and TRBJ2-5, is as follows: KAGVTQTPRYLIKTRGQQVTLSCSPISGHRSVSWYQQTPGQGLQFLFEYFSETQRNKGNFPGRFSGRQFSNSRSEMNVSTLELGDSALYLCASSLGTVQKETQYFGPGTRLLVL.

V gene TRBV7-6 combines with J gene TRBJ2-5; D is perhaps TRBD1 (6 bases). V was pared by 5 bases and J by 4 bases, with 14 bases between. The CDR3 is made up of 14 amino acids. In germline, CDR1 is SGHVS, CDR2 FNYEAQ. The CDR3 protein is CASSPGVSRETQYF. CDR3 DNA sequence: TGTGCCAGCAGCCCAGGGGTTAGCAGAGAGACCCAGTACTTC.

This clone was detected a few times. This sequence joins TRBV28 and TRBJ1-2; D remains unclear. V shed 1 base and J shed 5 bases, with 17 bases lying between them. CDR3 size: 16 residues. The germline CDR1 and CDR2 sequences are MDHEN and SYDVKM. For the CDR3, the DNA is TGTGCCAGCAGTTTATACCCCTCCAACTACCTTTATGGCTACACCTTC. Translating gives CASSLYPSNYLYGYTF.

This rearrangement joins TRBV28 to TRBJ2-7, with a possible D match to TRBD1 (6 bases). CDR3 length: 13 amino acids. From germline, CDR1 is MDHEN and CDR2 SYDVKM. V shed 3 bases and J shed 2 bases, with 8 bases lying between them. The CDR3 DNA sequence: TGTGCCAGCAGTTTTGCAGGGGCCTACGAGCAGTACTTC. Translating gives CASSFAGAYEQYF.

The chain combines TRBV9 with TRBJ2-2; 7 nucleotides line up with TRBD1. The V segment lost 4 bases and the J segment 3 bases; nucleotides outside the gene matches: 12. The CDR3 runs 17 residues. The germline V gene has CDR1 SGDLS and CDR2 YYNGEE. Here the CDR3 reads CASSYKLQGSYTGELFF. For the CDR3, the DNA is TGTGCCAGCAGCTATAAGCTACAGGGGTCCTACACCGGGGAGCTGTTTTTT.

The V and J genes are TRBV27 and TRBJ2-1; D ambiguous. The CDR3 spans 13 residues. Germline CDR1 reads MNHEY; CDR2 reads SMNVEV (reference sequence). Trimming left V 3 bases short and J 4 bases short, with 7 bases between. This CDR3 is CASSLRLYNEQFF. Written as DNA, the CDR3 is TGTGCCAGCAGTTTGCGGCTATACAATGAGCAGTTCTTC.

This chain's CDR3 is CASSFAYEQYF. CDR3 in DNA: TGTGCCAGCAGCTTCGCCTACGAGCAGTACTTC. V and J are TRBV5-6 and TRBJ2-5; no clear D gene. The DNA end is a closer match to TRBJ2-7, so the J assignment may be wrong. The CDR3 runs 11 residues. The germline V gene has CDR1 SGHDT and CDR2 YYEEEE.

This chain connects TRBV2 to TRBJ1-2; no firm D call. Per the germline V gene, CDR1 is SNHLY and CDR2 is FYNNEI. CDR3 length: 13 amino acids. Between the trimmed V and J ends, which lost 6 bases and 7 bases, there was a span of 15 bases. CDR3 sequence: CASSPPLIGGYTF. The CDR3 DNA follows: TGTGCCAGCAGCCCACCGTTAATCGGTGGCTACACCTTC.

The V and J genes are TRBV5-6 and TRBJ1-2; 7 bases are a match to TRBD1. The CDR3 totals 17 residues. Trimming cost V 2 bases and J 4 bases; bases outside gene matches: 14. CDR1 and CDR2 (germline): SGHDT, YYEEEE. The CDR3 DNA sequence: TGTGCCAGCAGCTTCCCCCCTCCGACAGGGCGCCGCTATGGCTACACCTTC. It is translated as CASSFPPPTGRRYGYTF. The variable domain in full, with the rest retrieved from reference TRBV5-6 and TRBJ1-2, is DAGVTQSPTHLIKTRGQQVTLRCSPKSGHDTVSWYQQALGQGPQFIFQYYEEEERQRGNFPDRFSGHQFPNYSSELNVNALLLGDSALYLCASSFPPPTGRRYGYTFGSGTRLTVV.

This chain uses TRBV6-1 with TRBJ2-2, with 7 bases lining up with TRBD2. J lost 1 base, V lost 0 bases, and 5 bases had no gene match. The germline CDR1 and CDR2 sequences are MNHNS and SASEGT. There are 17 residues in the CDR3. The CDR3 reads CASSEAKWGGNTGELFF. The CDR3, as DNA: TGTGCCAGCAGTGAAGCTAAGTGGGGGGGGAACACCGGGGAGCTGTTTTTT.

V usage is TRBV20-1 and J usage is TRBJ2-1, with unresolved D. Germline CDR1 reads DFQATT; CDR2 reads SNEGSKA (reference sequence). V dropped 5 bases and J dropped 4 bases, with 3 bases sitting between them. The CDR3 spans 10 residues. The CDR3 loop is CSAPYNEQFF. DNA of the CDR3: TGCAGTGCTCCGTACAATGAGCAGTTCTTC.

CDR3 region: CASRQGPGSYNSPLHF. The CDR3 DNA follows: TGTGCCAGCAGACAGGGGCCGGGGTCCTATAATTCACCCCTCCACTTT. The chain joins TRBV2 to TRBJ1-6, with 7 bases that match TRBD1. The CDR3 length is 16 residues. The V gene's germline CDR1 is SNHLY and CDR2 FYNNEI. After removal of 6 bases from V and 1 base from J, the junction contained 6 bases not matched to a gene.